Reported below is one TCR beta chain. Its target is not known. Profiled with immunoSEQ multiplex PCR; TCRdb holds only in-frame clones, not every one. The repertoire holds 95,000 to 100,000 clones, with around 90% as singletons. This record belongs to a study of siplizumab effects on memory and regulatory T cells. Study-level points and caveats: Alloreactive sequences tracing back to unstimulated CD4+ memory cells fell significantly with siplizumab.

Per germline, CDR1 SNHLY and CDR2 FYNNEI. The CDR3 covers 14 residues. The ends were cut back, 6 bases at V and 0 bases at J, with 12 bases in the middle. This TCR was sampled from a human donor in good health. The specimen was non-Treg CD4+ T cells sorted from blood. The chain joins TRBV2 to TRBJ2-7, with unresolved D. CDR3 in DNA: TGTGCCAGCAGCCGACGGAGCGACTCCTACGAGCAGTACTTC. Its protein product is CASSRRSDSYEQYF.